The 3 T cell receptor beta chains below were found in one sample sequenced in a study of cytomegalovirus exposure and HLA in healthy donors. A multiplex PCR was run with 60 Vbeta primers and 13 Jbeta primers. Method: immunoSEQ multiplex PCR; TCRdb's copy keeps in-frame clones and lacks some. Of 150,000 to 200,000 clones in the sample, about 70% were seen once. The source material was PBMCs. The receptors come from a woman younger than 35 in good health and CMV-seropositive.

The chain couples TRBV29-1 to TRBJ1-2; D not resolved. V was trimmed by 3 bases and J by 4 bases, leaving 9 bases between them. CDR1 and CDR2 (germline): SQVTM, ANQGSEA. The CDR3 contains 12 residues. CDR3 nucleotide sequence: TGCAGCGTTGACGGAGGGCTCTATGGCTACACCTTC. Encoded protein: CSVDGGLYGYTF.

CDR3 region: CAWSLGADTQYF. The DNA for the CDR3 is TGTGCCTGGAGTTTGGGCGCAGATACGCAGTATTTT. The J gene is TRBJ2-3, the V gene TRBV30, with D unclear. The CDR3 has 12 residues. Trimming removed 2 bases at V and 4 bases at J, with 7 bases between. CDR1 and CDR2 from the germline V gene are GTSNPN and SVGIG (reference sequence). The full variable domain, its missing parts supplied by reference TRBV30 and TRBJ2-3, is SQTIHQWPATLVQPVGSPLSLECTVEGTSNPNLYWYRQAAGRGLQLLFYSVGIGQISSEVPQNLSASRPQDRQFILSSKKLLLSDSGFYLCAWSLGADTQYFGPGTRLTVL.

The chain employs TRBV28 and TRBJ1-6; 7 nucleotides line up with TRBD1. With V trimmed by 7 bases and J by 8 bases, 11 bases remained unmatched. CDR3 length: 15 amino acids. Germline CDR1 is MDHEN and CDR2 is SYDVKM. The CDR3 here is CASKPTGTVHSPLHF. CDR3 nucleotides: TGTGCCAGCAAACCCACCGGGACAGTCCATTCACCCCTCCACTTT.